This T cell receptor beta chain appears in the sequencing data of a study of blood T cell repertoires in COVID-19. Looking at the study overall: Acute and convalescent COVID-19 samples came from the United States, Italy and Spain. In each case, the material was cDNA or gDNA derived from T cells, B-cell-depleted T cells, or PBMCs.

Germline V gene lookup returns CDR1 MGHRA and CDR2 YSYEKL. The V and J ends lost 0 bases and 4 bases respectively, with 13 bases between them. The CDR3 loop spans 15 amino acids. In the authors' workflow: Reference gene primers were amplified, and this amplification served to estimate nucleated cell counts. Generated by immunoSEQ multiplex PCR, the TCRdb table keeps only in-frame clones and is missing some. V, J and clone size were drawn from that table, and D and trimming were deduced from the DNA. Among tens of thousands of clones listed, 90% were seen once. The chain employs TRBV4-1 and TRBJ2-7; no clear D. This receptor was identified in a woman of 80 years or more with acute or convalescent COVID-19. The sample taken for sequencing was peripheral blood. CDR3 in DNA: TGCGCCAGCAGCCAAGATTTGGCGGAACTATACGAGCAGTACTTC. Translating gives CASSQDLAELYEQYF.